These T cell receptor beta chains were read from a single sample in a study of blood T cell repertoires in COVID-19. Profiled with immunoSEQ multiplex PCR; TCRdb holds only in-frame clones, not every one. The sample lists about 480,000 clones; about 91% were seen once. The sample was peripheral blood. The receptors were gathered from a man between 18 and 35 years old with COVID-19, enrolled during active disease. CDR3s include the opening cysteine and the closing phenylalanine or tryptophan. Fields, in order: D gene, J gene, clone size, V gene, CDR3 protein, CDR3 DNA. A D gene is named only where the DNA matches it firmly. Size is stated for part of the rows, as once, few or many counts, or as a class when the clone is expanded.

d_call: TRBD2; j_call: TRBJ2-7; clone_size: .; v_call: TRBV19; cdr3_aa: CASSTGTSVGEQYF; cdr3_nt: TGTGCCAGTAGCACGGGGACTAGCGTCGGCGAGCAGTACTTC
d_call: .; j_call: TRBJ2-7; clone_size: .; v_call: TRBV5-6; cdr3_aa: CASSTDSDLSLYEQYF; cdr3_nt: TGTGCCAGCAGCACCGACAGCGATCTATCCCTCTACGAGCAGTACTTC
d_call: TRBD2; j_call: TRBJ2-7; clone_size: .; v_call: TRBV7-2; cdr3_aa: CASSSRTSGAYEQYF; cdr3_nt: TGTGCCAGCAGCTCCCGGACTAGCGGAGCCTACGAGCAGTACTTC
d_call: .; j_call: TRBJ1-2; clone_size: .; v_call: TRBV15; cdr3_aa: CATSSLRTANYGYTF; cdr3_nt: TGTGCCACCAGCTCCCTCCGGACAGCCAACTATGGCTACACCTTC
d_call: .; j_call: TRBJ2-7; clone_size: once; v_call: TRBV4-2; cdr3_aa: CASSQDHLGFGYEQYF; cdr3_nt: TGTGCCAGCAGCCAAGACCATCTCGGCTTCGGGTACGAGCAGTACTTC
d_call: .; j_call: TRBJ2-7; clone_size: .; v_call: TRBV29-1; cdr3_aa: CSVEGWGQRYEQYF; cdr3_nt: TGCAGCGTTGAAGGGTGGGGCCAGCGCTACGAGCAGTACTTC
d_call: .; j_call: TRBJ2-3; clone_size: .; v_call: TRBV7-9; cdr3_aa: CASRWTGGGDTQYF; cdr3_nt: TGTGCCAGCAGATGGACGGGGGGCGGGGATACGCAGTATTTT
d_call: .; j_call: TRBJ1-5; clone_size: .; v_call: TRBV13; cdr3_aa: CASSLGRVGIGNQPQHF; cdr3_nt: TGTGCCAGCAGCTTGGGCAGGGTGGGGATAGGCAATCAGCCCCAGCATTTT
d_call: TRBD2; j_call: TRBJ2-3; clone_size: .; v_call: TRBV14; cdr3_aa: CASSQDVVAGIITDTQYF; cdr3_nt: TGTGCCAGCAGCCAAGACGTTGTAGCGGGGATAATCACAGATACGCAGTATTTT
d_call: .; j_call: TRBJ2-5; clone_size: .; v_call: TRBV2; cdr3_aa: CASSALRRLEETQYF; cdr3_nt: TGTGCCAGCAGTGCGTTACGGCGTCTGGAGGAGACCCAGTACTTC
d_call: .; j_call: TRBJ1-1; clone_size: once; v_call: TRBV14; cdr3_aa: CASSQDFVNTEAFF; cdr3_nt: TGTGCCAGCAGCCAAGACTTCGTGAACACTGAAGCTTTCTTT
d_call: .; j_call: TRBJ1-1; clone_size: .; v_call: TRBV6-2/TRBV6-3; cdr3_aa: CASSIWDGGTEAFF; cdr3_nt: TGTGCCAGCAGTATATGGGACGGAGGGACTGAAGCTTTCTTT
d_call: .; j_call: TRBJ1-2; clone_size: once; v_call: TRBV6-1; cdr3_aa: CASSENLLYGYTF; cdr3_nt: TGTGCCAGCAGTGAAAATCTATTATATGGCTACACCTTC
d_call: .; j_call: TRBJ1-1; clone_size: once; v_call: TRBV6-1; cdr3_aa: CASSEYRDTEAFF; cdr3_nt: TGTGCCAGCAGTGAATACAGGGACACTGAAGCTTTCTTT
d_call: .; j_call: TRBJ1-5; clone_size: .; v_call: TRBV18; cdr3_aa: CASSPPGASRQPQHF; cdr3_nt: TGTGCCAGCTCACCACCAGGGGCAAGCAGGCAGCCCCAGCATTTT
d_call: TRBD1; j_call: TRBJ2-5; clone_size: .; v_call: TRBV10-3; cdr3_aa: CAISQPRGSETQYF; cdr3_nt: TGTGCCATCAGTCAACCCAGGGGGTCAGAGACCCAGTACTTC
d_call: TRBD1; j_call: TRBJ2-7; clone_size: .; v_call: TRBV13; cdr3_aa: CASSLGTGQYEQYF; cdr3_nt: TGTGCCAGCAGCTTAGGGACAGGGCAGTACGAGCAGTACTTC
d_call: .; j_call: TRBJ2-3; clone_size: .; v_call: TRBV7-2; cdr3_aa: CASSPNPSGPSTDTQYF; cdr3_nt: TGTGCCAGCAGCCCTAACCCCAGCGGGCCCAGCACAGATACGCAGTATTTT
d_call: .; j_call: TRBJ2-1; clone_size: .; v_call: TRBV3-1/TRBV3-2; cdr3_aa: CASSHLARAYNEQFF; cdr3_nt: TGTGCCAGCAGCCATCTCGCACGAGCCTACAATGAGCAGTTCTTC
d_call: .; j_call: TRBJ1-1; clone_size: .; v_call: TRBV27; cdr3_aa: CASSEGLLDAEAFF; cdr3_nt: TGTGCCAGCAGTGAGGGACTCTTAGACGCTGAAGCTTTCTTT
d_call: TRBD1; j_call: TRBJ1-3; clone_size: .; v_call: TRBV12-5; cdr3_aa: CASGSDRGRYF; cdr3_nt: TGTGCTAGTGGCTCTGACAGGGGAAGATATTTT
d_call: TRBD2; j_call: TRBJ2-3; clone_size: .; v_call: TRBV5-8; cdr3_aa: CASSSTSWGGSTDTQYF; cdr3_nt: TGTGCCAGCAGCAGCACCTCTTGGGGGGGTAGCACAGATACGCAGTATTTT
d_call: .; j_call: TRBJ2-5; clone_size: .; v_call: TRBV5-1; cdr3_aa: CASSLLVQETQYF; cdr3_nt: TGCGCCAGCAGCTTGTTAGTGCAAGAGACCCAGTACTTC
d_call: .; j_call: TRBJ2-3; clone_size: .; v_call: TRBV5-4; cdr3_aa: CASSRKTGVDTQYF; cdr3_nt: TGTGCCAGCAGCAGAAAAACGGGGGTGGATACGCAGTATTTT
d_call: .; j_call: TRBJ1-2; clone_size: .; v_call: TRBV6-1; cdr3_aa: CASSESSRDIRGYTF; cdr3_nt: TGTGCCAGCAGTGAATCCTCCCGGGACATCAGAGGCTACACCTTC